These 25 T cell receptor beta chains share one sample of origin, sequenced in a study of shared clonotypes between healthy human individuals. Assay used: immunoSEQ multiplex PCR; TCRdb lists only in-frame clones, some missing. The sample lists 1.4 million or so clones; approximately 98.5% were seen once. The sequenced sample consisted of naive CD4+ T cells sorted from blood. Regarding subset: CD45RA+ positively selected. The origin of the receptors is a man younger than 45 in good health.

This chain joins TRBV29-1 and TRBJ2-4; possibly TRBD1 for D (5 bases). Trimming removed 4 bases at V and 6 bases at J, with 16 bases between. Per the germline V gene, CDR1 is SQVTM and CDR2 is ANQGSEA. CDR3 length equals 14 residues. The CDR3 sequence: CSVVPPIRGNIQYF. In DNA, the CDR3 is TGCAGCGTTGTCCCCCCCATTAGGGGAAACATTCAGTACTTC.

This rearrangement joins TRBV15 to TRBJ2-3; weak D call: TRBD1 (5 bases). Between the trimmed V and J ends, which lost 1 base and 1 base, there was a span of 9 bases. From germline, CDR1 is LNHNV and CDR2 YYDKDF (reference sequence). The CDR3 covers 15 residues. For the CDR3, the DNA is TGTGCCACCAGCAGAGGAGGACAAGGCACAGATACGCAGTATTTT. Protein product: CATSRGGQGTDTQYF.

The sample holds one count of this clone. The J gene is TRBJ2-7, the V gene TRBV5-1, with 13 bases aligning to TRBD2. CDR1 is SGHRS and CDR2 is YFSETQ in the germline V gene. V was pared by 5 bases and J by 6 bases, with 8 bases of the junction left unmatched. CDR3 length: 15 residues. The CDR3 loop reads CASSPPGLAGLEQYF. The CDR3 DNA reads as TGCGCCAGCAGTCCTCCGGGACTAGCGGGACTCGAGCAGTACTTC.

The chain employs TRBV4-1 and TRBJ2-7, with 11 bases aligning to TRBD1. J lost 2 bases, V lost 7 bases, and 4 bases had no gene match. The germline V gene has CDR1 MGHRA and CDR2 YSYEKL. The CDR3 runs to 14 residues. The CDR3 loop is CASKTGQGAYEQYF. The CDR3 DNA is TGCGCCAGCAAAACGGGACAGGGGGCCTACGAGCAGTACTTC.

This rearrangement joins TRBV7-6 to TRBJ2-2; D uncertain. The V gene's germline CDR1 is SGHVS and CDR2 FNYEAQ. The CDR3 covers 15 residues. V gave up 3 bases and J gave up 4 bases, with 12 bases separating them. The CDR3 bases are TGTGCCAGCAGCTTGACCCCAGAACGCACCGGGGAGCTGTTTTTT. As protein: CASSLTPERTGELFF.

The chain uses TRBV6-5 and TRBJ2-7; a weak D match, TRBD2 (6 bases). The CDR3 totals 13 residues. Germline assignment: CDR1 MNHEY and CDR2 SVGAGI. Trimming took off 5 bases at V and 6 bases at J, with 14 bases between the two ends. In DNA form, the CDR3 reads TGTGCCAGCAGTGGGGGGAGTCCTGGCGAGCAGTACTTC. This sequence encodes CASSGGSPGEQYF.

The V call is TRBV28, the J call TRBJ1-5; D is possibly TRBD1 (5 bases). The V and J ends lost 7 bases and 5 bases respectively, with 15 bases between them. This CDR3 is built from 14 residues. Germline CDR1 reads MDHEN; CDR2 reads SYDVKM. The CDR3 bases are TGTGCCAGCACCCCGGGACTCCGCGATCAGCCCCAGCATTTT. Its translation is CASTPGLRDQPQHF.

The chain has TRBV28 and TRBJ2-7, with D unclear. V was pared by 7 bases and J by 0 bases, with 13 bases between. The V gene's germline CDR1 is MDHEN and CDR2 SYDVKM. The CDR3 spans 14 residues. CDR3 sequence: CASTVPGHSYEQYF. Here the CDR3 DNA reads TGTGCCAGCACCGTTCCCGGGCACTCCTACGAGCAGTACTTC.

V and J are TRBV5-6 and TRBJ1-1; D ambiguous. The CDR3 sequence is 14 residues long. Trimming stripped 4 bases from V and 7 bases from J, with 17 bases between. Germline values: CDR1 SGHDT, CDR2 YYEEEE. CDR3 sequence (DNA): TGTGCCAGCAGCCTGGAAACACCTTTTGGTGAAGCTTTCTTT. It yields the protein CASSLETPFGEAFF.

The chain employs TRBV7-3 and TRBJ2-2, with 8 bases matching TRBD2. The J segment lost 6 bases and the V segment lost 0 bases, leaving 3 bases of the junction unmatched. The CDR3 runs to 15 residues. Germline V gene lookup returns CDR1 SGHTA and CDR2 FQGTGA. CDR3 sequence reads: CASSLTAGGPGELFF. CDR3 DNA: TGTGCCAGCAGCTTAACCGCGGGAGGCCCCGGGGAGCTGTTTTTT.

DNA of the CDR3: TGCGCCAGCAGCAGGGACAGGCAAGGTGGAAACACCATATATTTT. Protein sequence: CASSRDRQGGNTIYF. This sequence joins TRBV5-1 and TRBJ1-3, with 8 positions matching TRBD1. The CDR3 spans 15 residues. CDR1 is SGHRS, CDR2 YFSETQ, per germline. With V trimmed by 4 bases and J by 3 bases, 6 bases remained unmatched.

A remark on this clone: Different DNA sequences within this sample yield the same CDR3. The V gene is TRBV19, the J gene TRBJ1-5; 8 bases fit TRBD1. The length of the CDR3 is 14 residues. The germline CDR1 and CDR2 sequences are LNHDA and SQIVND (reference sequence). V shed 6 bases, J shed 3 bases, and the junction held 4 bases outside the gene matches. CDR3 in DNA: TGTGCCAGTAGGGAGACAGGGGTCAATCAGCCCCAGCATTTT. It codes for CASRETGVNQPQHF.

The chain uses TRBV5-4 and TRBJ1-1; possible D gene TRBD1, 5 bases. Trimming took 2 bases from V and 0 from J, leaving 11 bases between them. The CDR3 sequence is 15 residues long. Germline CDR1 is SGHNT and CDR2 is YYREEE (reference sequence). CDR3 coding DNA: TGTGCCAGCAGCTTTCAGACAGAAGTGAACACTGAAGCTTTCTTT. It codes for CASSFQTEVNTEAFF.

About this clone: In the same sample, other DNA sequences code for this CDR3. The chain couples TRBV4-1 to TRBJ2-1; 12 nucleotides match TRBD2. This CDR3 is 15 amino acids long. The germline CDR1 and CDR2 sequences are MGHRA and YSYEKL. With V trimmed by 4 bases and J by 2 bases, 0 bases remained unmatched. CDR3 coding DNA: TGCGCCAGCAGCCGACTAGCGGGAGCCTACAATGAGCAGTTCTTC. Protein product: CASSRLAGAYNEQFF.

Notes on this clone: Different DNA sequences within this sample yield the same CDR3. V is TRBV5-1 and J is TRBJ2-6; no clear D gene. V was shortened by 4 bases and J by 4 bases, with 9 bases between the two germline ends. CDR3 size: 14 residues. In germline, CDR1 is SGHRS, CDR2 YFSETQ. CDR3 in amino acids: CASSRTTGANVLTF. The CDR3 DNA follows: TGCGCCAGCAGCAGGACGACAGGGGCCAACGTCCTGACTTTC.

Notes on this clone: This CDR3 is also generated by other DNA sequences in the sample. The V call is TRBV18, the J call TRBJ2-2, with 12 bases fitting TRBD2. CDR1 is KGHSH, CDR2 LQKENI, per germline. V dropped 3 bases and J dropped 6; count of bases not matched to a gene: 5. The CDR3 spans 16 residues. The DNA for the CDR3 is TGTGCCAGCTCACCCTTGACTAGCGGGAGATCCGGGGAGCTGTTTTTT. Encoded protein: CASSPLTSGRSGELFF.

The chain joins TRBV5-4 to TRBJ2-1; 9 nucleotides match TRBD2. Germline lookup yields CDR1 SGHNT and CDR2 YYREEE (reference sequence). This CDR3 is 14 amino acids long. Losses at the gene ends were 0 bases for V and 12 bases for J; bases not matched to a gene: 7. In DNA form, the CDR3 reads TGTGCCAGCAGCTTGGGGCGGGAGGGCCCCAGGCAGTTCTTC. Translation: CASSLGREGPRQFF. Variable domain in full (rest from reference TRBV5-4 and TRBJ2-1): ETGVTQSPTHLIKTRGQQVTLRCSSQSGHNTVSWYQQALGQGPQFIFQYYREEENGRGNFPPRFSGLQFPNYSSELNVNALELDDSALYLCASSLGREGPRQFFGPGTRLTVL.

The chain carries TRBV10-1 and TRBJ2-2; TRBD2 aligns across 9 bases. V shed 3 bases, J shed 6 bases, and the junction held 11 bases outside the gene matches. The germline V gene has CDR1 WNHNN and CDR2 SYGVQD (reference sequence). The CDR3 loop spans 17 amino acids. For the CDR3, the DNA is TGCGCCAGCAGTGATGGGGTCCTAGCGGGAATACCCGGGGAGCTGTTTTTT. It specifies CASSDGVLAGIPGELFF.

This chain joins TRBV2 and TRBJ1-1; 7 bases line up with TRBD1. In germline, CDR1 is SNHLY, CDR2 FYNNEI. The CDR3 is 14 residues long. The CDR3 loop reads CANRGDPGGNAAFF. CDR3 sequence (DNA): TGTGCTAACCGGGGGGACCCAGGGGGGAACGCTGCTTTCTTT.

V gene TRBV7-9 combines with J gene TRBJ2-1, with TRBD2 matching over 10 bases. The CDR3 is 18 residues long. The germline gives CDR1 SEHNR, CDR2 FQNEAQ (reference sequence). Trimming at V came to 2 bases and at J to 0 bases, leaving 7 bases not matched to a gene. The CDR3 region has the DNA TGTGCCAGCAGCTTAAAAATGGGACTAGCGACCTCCTACAATGAGCAGTTCTTC. This encodes CASSLKMGLATSYNEQFF.

V and J are TRBV4-2 and TRBJ1-4; TRBD1 aligns across 7 bases. The CDR3 extends over 19 amino acids. Germline V gene lookup returns CDR1 LGHNA and CDR2 YNFKEQ. V shed 3 bases and J 3 bases; nucleotides not matched to a gene: 16. The CDR3: CASSQDWAGGGKANEKLFF. The CDR3, as DNA: TGTGCCAGCAGCCAGGATTGGGCAGGGGGTGGAAAAGCTAATGAAAAACTGTTTTTT.

This chain uses TRBV7-9 with TRBJ2-6; D unresolved. Germline lookup yields CDR1 SEHNR and CDR2 FQNEAQ (reference sequence). Trimming shortened V by 5 bases and J by 4 bases, and 9 bases separated the two germline ends. The CDR3 totals 14 residues. Here the CDR3 DNA reads TGTGCCAGCAGCCGCCCGGGCGGGGCCAACGTCCTGACTTTC. Amino acid sequence: CASSRPGGANVLTF.

Concerning this clone itself: One end of the junction is discordant with germline, which a read error may explain. The V and J genes are TRBV6-6 and TRBJ2-7; TRBD2 aligns across 11 bases. CDR1 is MNHNY, CDR2 SVGAGI, per germline (reference sequence). There are 16 residues in the CDR3. CDR3 coding DNA: TGTGCCAGCAGTTTTGGACTAGCGGGTGGGAATTACGTGCAGTACTTC. It encodes CASSFGLAGGNYVQYF.

The CDR3 reads CASSPYSRDNYGYTF. For the CDR3, the DNA is TGTGCCAGCAGCCCCTACTCCAGGGATAACTATGGCTACACCTTC. This chain uses TRBV11-2 with TRBJ1-2, with a possible D match to TRBD1 (5 bases). V was cut by 5 bases and J by 1 base, with 14 bases left in between. The CDR3 loop spans 15 amino acids. Germline V CDR1 and CDR2: SGHAT, FQNNGV.

The gene calls are TRBV7-9 and TRBJ2-1; TRBD2 matches at 12 bases. The germline CDR1 and CDR2 sequences are SEHNR and FQNEAQ (reference sequence). V lost 5 bases and J lost 7; bases outside the gene matches: 9. The CDR3 is 16 amino acids. This chain's CDR3 is CASSPEGLAGGNEQFF. For the CDR3, the DNA is TGTGCCAGCAGCCCCGAAGGTCTAGCGGGAGGGAATGAGCAGTTCTTC.